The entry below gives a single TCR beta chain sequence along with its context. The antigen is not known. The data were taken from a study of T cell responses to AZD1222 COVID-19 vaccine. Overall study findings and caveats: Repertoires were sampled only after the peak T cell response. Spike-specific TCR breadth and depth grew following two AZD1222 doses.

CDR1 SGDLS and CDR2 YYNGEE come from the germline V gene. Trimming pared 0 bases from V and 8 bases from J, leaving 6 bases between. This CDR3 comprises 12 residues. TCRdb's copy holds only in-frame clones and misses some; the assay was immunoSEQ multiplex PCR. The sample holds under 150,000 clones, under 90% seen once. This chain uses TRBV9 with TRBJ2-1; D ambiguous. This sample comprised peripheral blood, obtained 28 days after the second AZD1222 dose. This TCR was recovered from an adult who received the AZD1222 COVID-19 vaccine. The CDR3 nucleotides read TGTGCCAGCAGCGTAGAAGCCGATGAGCAGTTCTTC. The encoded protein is CASSVEADEQFF.